The source of this TCR beta chain is a study of Ad26.COV2.S vaccination and SARS-CoV-2 variants. This clone was found once. Antigen: not known. Treatment given: some 20 received Ad26.COV2.S at low or high dose, single or two shots; roughly 5 received placebo; per-sample allocation not given. Following the first vaccine or placebo injection, samples were taken on day 63. Study-level points and caveats: Placebo recipients trailed vaccine recipients in spike-specific TCR breadth.

The ends were cut back, 2 bases at V and 4 bases at J, with 20 bases in the middle. Germline V gene lookup returns CDR1 MNHEY and CDR2 SVGEGT. This CDR3 contains 17 residues. Using immunoSEQ multiplex PCR, the repertoire was profiled, and TCRdb retains in-frame clones only, with some absent. The sample lists about 400,000 clones, 88% seen once, with 3.6% in the top ten. Sequenced material: peripheral blood, taken in a trial of Ad26.COV2.S vaccine versus placebo. The chain uses TRBV6-2 or TRBV6-3 and TRBJ1-2, with a tentative D call TRBD1 (6 bases). The clonotype comes from a person aged 18-65 years who received the Ad26.COV2.S COVID-19 vaccine or a placebo. DNA for the CDR3: TGTGCCAGCAGTTACCTCCACGGACAGTCCCTTTTCTATGGCTACACCTTC. Translation gives CASSYLHGQSLFYGYTF.